Listed here is a single TCR beta chain. The CDR3 is 15 residues long. Per germline, CDR1 SNHLY and CDR2 FYNNEI. V shed 2 bases and J shed 1 base, with 9 bases lying between them. Each participant's cohort was designated according to participant-reported clinical history. A COVID-19 case had been met by exposed participants during the 2 weeks before study entry. The data belong to a study of blood T cell repertoires in COVID-19. Study background: The United States, Italy and Spain were the sources of the acute and convalescent COVID-19 samples. T cells, B-cell-depleted T cells, or PBMCs supplied cDNA or gDNA.

Only in-frame clones appear in the TCRdb table, and some are missing; sequencing was by immunoSEQ multiplex PCR. The profile shows over 250,000 clones, about four fifths of them singletons. The clonotype originates from a middle-aged man who had been exposed to COVID-19. The sample taken for sequencing was PBMCs or T cells enriched from blood (not recorded which). This chain connects TRBV2 to TRBJ1-5; D is unclear. The CDR3 DNA reads TGTGCCAGCAGTGAACAGGTTGGGAGCAATCAGCCCCAGCATTTT. Its translation is CASSEQVGSNQPQHF.